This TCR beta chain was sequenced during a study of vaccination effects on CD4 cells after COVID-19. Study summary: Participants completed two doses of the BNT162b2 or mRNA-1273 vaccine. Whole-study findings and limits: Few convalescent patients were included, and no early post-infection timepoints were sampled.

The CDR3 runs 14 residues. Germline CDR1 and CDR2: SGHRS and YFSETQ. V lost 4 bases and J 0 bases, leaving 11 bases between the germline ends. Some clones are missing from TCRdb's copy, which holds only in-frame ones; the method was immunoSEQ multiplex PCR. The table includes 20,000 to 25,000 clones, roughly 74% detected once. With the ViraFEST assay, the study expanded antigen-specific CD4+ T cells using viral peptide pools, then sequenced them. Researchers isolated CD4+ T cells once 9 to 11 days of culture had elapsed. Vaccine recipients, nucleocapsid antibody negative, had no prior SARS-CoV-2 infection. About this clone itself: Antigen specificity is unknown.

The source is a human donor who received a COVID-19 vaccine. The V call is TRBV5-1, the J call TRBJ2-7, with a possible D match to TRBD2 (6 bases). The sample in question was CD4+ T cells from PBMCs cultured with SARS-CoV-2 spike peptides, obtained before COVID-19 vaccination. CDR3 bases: TGCGCCAGCAGCAACACCGGGGGCTCCTACGAGCAGTACTTC. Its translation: CASSNTGGSYEQYF.